This T cell receptor beta chain was retrieved from a study of blood T cell repertoires in COVID-19 (dated by TCRdb to the early 2020s). With respect to the entire study: Samples covering the acute and convalescent phases of COVID-19 were provided by collaborators in the United States, Italy and Spain. The prospective study material was composed of cDNA or gDNA derived from T cells, B-cell-depleted T cells, or PBMCs. The samples were drawn from two sources: the first 160 participants of the ongoing ImmuneRACE study, and 1,200 or so subjects contributed by 6 global collaborators. Where available, HLA class I and class II types were obtained from metadata supplied by the sample provider rather than from assay-based typing. Subjects who had been exposed to COVID-19, were actively infected with it, or had recovered from it provided the deeply sampled blood TCRbeta repertoires that made up the dataset. Nearly every sample came with metadata listing a de-identified subject ID, COVID-19 status, age in years and sex. The repertoires were released in a freely available public database meant as a resource for research on the immune response to SARS-CoV-2.

TCRbeta CDR3 regions were amplified from genomic DNA using the immunoSEQ Assay, a bias-controlled multiplex PCR. The published analysis was carried out like this. The number of nucleated cells in each sample was estimated from the amplification of reference gene primers within the assay. Sequence reads were collapsed and filtered to measure the absolute abundance of every unique TCRbeta CDR3 rearrangement. For each sample, productive Simpson clonality was calculated as the square root of Simpson's diversity index across productive rearrangements. In its TCRdb copy, this immuneACCESS table keeps in-frame sequences only and misses some clones. Where compared with another copy, unresolved V genes explain less than half of these, and the others have no known cause. V and J calls and clone size are given by that table; D and trimming were obtained from the DNA. Across this sample there are tens of thousands of clones, with 70% to 80% seen only once. The ten top clones hold about 31% of the sample.

Including the terminal cysteine and phenylalanine, the CDR3 comprises 14 residues. Just the 42-base CDR3 DNA is kept, in frame starting at base 1. From the germline V gene, CDR1 is SGHVS and CDR2 is FNYEAQ. The trim is 1 base for V and 0 bases for J, with a gap of 7 bases between the germline ends. In the case of this clone: It lacks a known antigen. Per-base qualities were not stored, and no clone one base away is much larger.

Collaborating institutions collected whole blood in K2EDTA tubes following their own protocols. For TCRbeta analysis, collaborators shipped samples as frozen whole blood, isolated PBMCs, or DNA extracted from either of those sample types. General conclusions and limits of the study: The amount of clinical and demographic metadata varied by source and participant and was provided uncurated.

This TCR came from a human donor in a cohort sampled during active COVID-19. This sequence uses TRBV7-6 and TRBJ2-7; too little of a D gene remains to name it. The sample taken for sequencing was peripheral blood. DNA sequence: TGTGCCAGCAGCTTAGTTGAGTTCTCCTACGAGCAGTACTTC. The resulting protein is CASSLVEFSYEQYF.